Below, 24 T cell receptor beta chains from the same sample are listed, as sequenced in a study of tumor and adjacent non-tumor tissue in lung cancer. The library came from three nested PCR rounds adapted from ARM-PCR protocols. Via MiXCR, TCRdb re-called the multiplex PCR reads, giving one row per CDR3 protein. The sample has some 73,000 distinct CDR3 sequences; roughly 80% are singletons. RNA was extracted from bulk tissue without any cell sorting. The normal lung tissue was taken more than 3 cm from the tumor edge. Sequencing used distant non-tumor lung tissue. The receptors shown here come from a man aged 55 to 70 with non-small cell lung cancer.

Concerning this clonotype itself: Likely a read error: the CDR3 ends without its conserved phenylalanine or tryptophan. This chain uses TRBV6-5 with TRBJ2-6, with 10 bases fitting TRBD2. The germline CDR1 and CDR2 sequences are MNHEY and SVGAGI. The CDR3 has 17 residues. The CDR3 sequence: CASSLAGASSGVNALTL. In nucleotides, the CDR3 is TGTGCCAGCAGCCTAGCGGGAGCCAGCTCTGGGGTCAACGCCCTGACTTTA.

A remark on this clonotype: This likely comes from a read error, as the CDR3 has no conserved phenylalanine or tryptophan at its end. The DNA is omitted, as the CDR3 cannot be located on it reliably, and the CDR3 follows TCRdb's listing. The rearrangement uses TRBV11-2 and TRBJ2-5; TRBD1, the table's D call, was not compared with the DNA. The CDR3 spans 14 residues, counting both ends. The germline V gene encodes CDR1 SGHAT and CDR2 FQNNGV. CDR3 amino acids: CTSSSGQIQETQCL.

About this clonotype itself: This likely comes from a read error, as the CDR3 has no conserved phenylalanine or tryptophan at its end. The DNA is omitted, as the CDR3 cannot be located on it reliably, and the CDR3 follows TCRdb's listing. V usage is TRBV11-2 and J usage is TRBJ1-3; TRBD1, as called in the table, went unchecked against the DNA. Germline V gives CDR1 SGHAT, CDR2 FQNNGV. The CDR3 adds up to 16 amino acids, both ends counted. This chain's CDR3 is CASSEQGSSSGNTVYS.

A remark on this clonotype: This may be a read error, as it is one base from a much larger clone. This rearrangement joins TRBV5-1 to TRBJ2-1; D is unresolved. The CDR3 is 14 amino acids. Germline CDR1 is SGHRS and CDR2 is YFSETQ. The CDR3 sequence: CAGSLDDGENFQFF. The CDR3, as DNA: TGCGCCGGCAGCTTGGATGATGGGGAAAATTTTCAGTTCTTC.

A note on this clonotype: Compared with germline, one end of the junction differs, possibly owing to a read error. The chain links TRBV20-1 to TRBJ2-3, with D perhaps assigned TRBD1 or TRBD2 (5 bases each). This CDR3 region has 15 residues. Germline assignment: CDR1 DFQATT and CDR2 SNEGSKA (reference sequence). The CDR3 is CIARTPGRGKDTQYF. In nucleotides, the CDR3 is TGCATTGCTAGAACCCCGGGACGCGGCAAAGATACGCAGTATTTT.

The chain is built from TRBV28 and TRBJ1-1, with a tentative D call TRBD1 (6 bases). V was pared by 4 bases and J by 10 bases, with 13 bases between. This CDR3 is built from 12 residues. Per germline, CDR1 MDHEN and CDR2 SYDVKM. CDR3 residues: CASSWLQGRAFF. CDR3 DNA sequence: TGTGCCAGCAGTTGGCTACAGGGTCGAGCTTTCTTT.

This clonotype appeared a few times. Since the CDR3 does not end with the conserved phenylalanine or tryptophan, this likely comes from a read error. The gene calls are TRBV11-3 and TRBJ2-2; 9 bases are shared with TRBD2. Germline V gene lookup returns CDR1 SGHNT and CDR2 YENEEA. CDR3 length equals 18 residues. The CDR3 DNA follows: TGTGCCAGTAGCTCCCGGGGAGCGGGAGGATGCAGAGCCGGGGAGCTGTTTTCT. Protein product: CASSSRGAGGCRAGELFS.

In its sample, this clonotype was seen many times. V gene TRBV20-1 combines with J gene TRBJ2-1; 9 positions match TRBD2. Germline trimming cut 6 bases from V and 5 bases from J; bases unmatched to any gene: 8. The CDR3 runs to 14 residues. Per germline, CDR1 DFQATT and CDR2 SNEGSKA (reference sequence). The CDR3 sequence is CSALGGLAHNEQFF. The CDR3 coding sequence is TGCAGTGCCTTGGGCGGACTAGCGCACAATGAGCAGTTCTTC.

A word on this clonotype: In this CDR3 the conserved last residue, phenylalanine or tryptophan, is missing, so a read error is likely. This chain's CDR3 is CATTRTNRGTEAFI. For the CDR3, the DNA is TGTGCCACCACACGGACCAACAGGGGTACTGAAGCTTTCATT. This sequence joins TRBV5-6 and TRBJ1-1, with 7 bases aligning to TRBD1. The junction had 13 bases not matched to a gene; V was cut back by 9 bases and J by 5 bases. There are 14 residues in the CDR3. In germline, CDR1 is SGHDT, CDR2 YYEEEE.

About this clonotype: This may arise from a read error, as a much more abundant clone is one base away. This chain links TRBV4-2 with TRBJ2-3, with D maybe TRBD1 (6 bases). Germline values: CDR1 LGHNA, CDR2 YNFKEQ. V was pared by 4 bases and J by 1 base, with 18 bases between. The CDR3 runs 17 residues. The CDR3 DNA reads TGTGCCAGCAGCCCCCATTTGGGGGCCCAGGGCACAGATACGCAGTATTTT. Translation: CASSPHLGAQGTDTQYF.

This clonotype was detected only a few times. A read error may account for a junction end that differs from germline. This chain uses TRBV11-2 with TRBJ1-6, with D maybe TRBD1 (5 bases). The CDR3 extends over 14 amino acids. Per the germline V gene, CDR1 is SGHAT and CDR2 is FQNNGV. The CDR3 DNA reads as TGTGCAAGCAGCGCGGGGAGGCGGGGACCACCCCTCCACTTT. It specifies CASSAGRRGPPLHF.

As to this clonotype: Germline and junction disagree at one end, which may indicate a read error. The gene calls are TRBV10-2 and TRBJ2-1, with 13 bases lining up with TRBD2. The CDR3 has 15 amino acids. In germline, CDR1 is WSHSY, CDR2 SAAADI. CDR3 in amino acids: CASRTSGGAGNERFF. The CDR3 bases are TGCGCCAGCAGAACTAGCGGGGGGGCCGGAAATGAGCGGTTCTTC.

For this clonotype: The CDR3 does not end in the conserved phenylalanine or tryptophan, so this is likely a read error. The CDR3 coding sequence is TGCAGTACTAGAACAGGGGGAGGTTCAGCTTTCTTA. Its protein product is CSTRTGGGSAFL. V usage is TRBV20-1 and J usage is TRBJ1-1, with 8 bases identical to TRBD1. Germline CDR1 and CDR2: DFQATT and SNEGSKA (reference sequence). The CDR3 consists of 12 residues.

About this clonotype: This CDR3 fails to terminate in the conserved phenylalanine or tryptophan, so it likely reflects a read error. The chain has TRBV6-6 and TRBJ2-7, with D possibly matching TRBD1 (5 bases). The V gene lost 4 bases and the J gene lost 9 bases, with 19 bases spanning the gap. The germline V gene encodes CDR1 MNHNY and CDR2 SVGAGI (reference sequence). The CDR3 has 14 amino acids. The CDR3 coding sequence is TGTGCCAGCAGTTGCGAACCCCTGGCAGGGTCGCAGTACTCC. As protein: CASSCEPLAGSQYS.

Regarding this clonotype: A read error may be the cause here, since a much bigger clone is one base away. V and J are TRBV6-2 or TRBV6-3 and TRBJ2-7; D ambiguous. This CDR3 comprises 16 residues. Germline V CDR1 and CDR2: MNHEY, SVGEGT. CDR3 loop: CTSRKVHASRTYEQYF. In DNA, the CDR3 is TGTACCAGCAGAAAAGTGCACGCGTCCAGGACCTACGAGCAGTACTTC.

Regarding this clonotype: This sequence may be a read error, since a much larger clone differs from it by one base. DNA for the CDR3: TGCAGTGCTAGGGGGACAAGGGGCCAAAACACCGGGGAGCTGTTTTTT. Protein: CSARGTRGQNTGELFF. The rearrangement uses TRBV20-1 and TRBJ2-2; possible D gene TRBD1, 6 bases. There are 16 residues in the CDR3. The V and J ends lost 3 bases and 2 bases respectively, with 16 bases between them. Per the germline V gene, CDR1 is DFQATT and CDR2 is SNEGSKA (reference sequence).

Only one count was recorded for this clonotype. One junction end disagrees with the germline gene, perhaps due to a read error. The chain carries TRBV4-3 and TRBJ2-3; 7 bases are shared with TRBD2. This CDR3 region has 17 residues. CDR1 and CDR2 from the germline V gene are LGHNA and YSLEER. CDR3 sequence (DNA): TGCGCCAGTAGCCAAGTTGGACAAGGCGGGAGTTTCGATACGCAGTATTTT. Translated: CASSQVGQGGSFDTQYF.

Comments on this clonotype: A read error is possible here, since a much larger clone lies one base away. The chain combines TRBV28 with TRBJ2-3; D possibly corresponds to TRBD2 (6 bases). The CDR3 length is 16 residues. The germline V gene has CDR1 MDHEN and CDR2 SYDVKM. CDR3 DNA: TGTGCCATCAGTTTAGATGGCAGCGCGGGGACAGATACGCAGTATTTT. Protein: CAISLDGSAGTDTQYF.

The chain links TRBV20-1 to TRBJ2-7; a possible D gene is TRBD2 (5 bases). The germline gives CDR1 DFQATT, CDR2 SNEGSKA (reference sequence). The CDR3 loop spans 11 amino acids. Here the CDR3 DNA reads TGCGATGCTAGAGATCTGACTATGGAGTACTTC. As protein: CDARDLTMEYF.

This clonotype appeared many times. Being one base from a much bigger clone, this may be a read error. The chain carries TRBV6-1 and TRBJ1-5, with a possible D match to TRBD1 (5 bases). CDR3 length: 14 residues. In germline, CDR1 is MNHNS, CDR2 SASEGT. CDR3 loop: CVSSPDILNQPQHF. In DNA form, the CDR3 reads TGTGTCAGCAGCCCGGACATCCTAAATCAGCCCCAGCATTTT.

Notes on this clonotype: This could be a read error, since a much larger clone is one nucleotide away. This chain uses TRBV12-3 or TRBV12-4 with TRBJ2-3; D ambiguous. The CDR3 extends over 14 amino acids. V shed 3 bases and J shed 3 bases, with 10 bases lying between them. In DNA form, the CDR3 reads TGTGCCAGCAGTTTGTGGCATAAAACAGATACGCAGTATTTT. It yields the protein CASSLWHKTDTQYF.

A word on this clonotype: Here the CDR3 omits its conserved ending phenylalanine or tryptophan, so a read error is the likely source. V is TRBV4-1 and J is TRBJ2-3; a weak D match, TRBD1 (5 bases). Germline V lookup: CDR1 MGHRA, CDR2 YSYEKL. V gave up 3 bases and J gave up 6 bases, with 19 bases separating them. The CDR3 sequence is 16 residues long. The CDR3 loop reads CASSHPTGPQVDTQYS. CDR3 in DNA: TGCGCCAGCAGCCACCCGACCGGGCCACAGGTCGATACGCAGTATTCT.

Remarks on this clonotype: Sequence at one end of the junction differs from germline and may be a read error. The DNA for the CDR3 is TGTGCCAGCAGTTATGGCACAGGGAGAAATCAGCCCCAGCAATTT. It is translated as CASSYGTGRNQPQQF. This rearrangement joins TRBV6-2 or TRBV6-3 to TRBJ1-5; weak D call: TRBD1 (6 bases). CDR1 and CDR2 from the germline V gene are MNHEY and SVGEGT. The CDR3 consists of 15 residues.

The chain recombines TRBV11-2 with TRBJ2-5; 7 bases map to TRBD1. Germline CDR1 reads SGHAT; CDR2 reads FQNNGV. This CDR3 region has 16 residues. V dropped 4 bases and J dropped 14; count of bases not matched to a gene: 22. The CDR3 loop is CASSSTMRGPKETRYF. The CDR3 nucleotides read TGTGCCAGCAGCTCCACAATGAGGGGGCCAAAGGAGACCCGTTACTTC.